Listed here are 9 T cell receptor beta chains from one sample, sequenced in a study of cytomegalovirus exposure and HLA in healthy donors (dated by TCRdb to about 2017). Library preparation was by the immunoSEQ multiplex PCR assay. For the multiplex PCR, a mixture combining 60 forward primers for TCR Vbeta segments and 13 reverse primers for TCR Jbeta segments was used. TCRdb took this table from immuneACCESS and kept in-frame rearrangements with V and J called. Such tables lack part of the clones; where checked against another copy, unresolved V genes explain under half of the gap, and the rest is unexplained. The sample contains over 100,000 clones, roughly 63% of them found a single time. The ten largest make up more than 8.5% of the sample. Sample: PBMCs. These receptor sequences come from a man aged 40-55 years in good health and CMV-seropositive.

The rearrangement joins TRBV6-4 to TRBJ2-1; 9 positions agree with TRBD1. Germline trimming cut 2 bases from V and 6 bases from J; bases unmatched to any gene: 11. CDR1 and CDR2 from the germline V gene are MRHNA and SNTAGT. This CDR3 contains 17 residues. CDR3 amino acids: CASSDLPPGQGGNEQFF. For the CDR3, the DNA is TGTGCCAGCAGTGACCTCCCACCGGGACAGGGAGGCAATGAGCAGTTCTTC.

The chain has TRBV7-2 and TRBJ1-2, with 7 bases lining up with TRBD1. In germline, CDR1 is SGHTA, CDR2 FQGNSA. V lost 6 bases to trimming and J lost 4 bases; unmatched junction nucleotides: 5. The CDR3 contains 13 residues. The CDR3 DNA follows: TGTGCCAGCAGACCAGGGGGAGCCTATGGCTACACCTTC. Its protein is CASRPGGAYGYTF. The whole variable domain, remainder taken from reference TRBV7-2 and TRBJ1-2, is GAGVSQSPSNKVTEKGKDVELRCDPISGHTALYWYRQSLGQGLEFLIYFQGNSAPDKSGLPSDRFSAERTGGSVSTLTIQRTQQEDSAVYLCASRPGGAYGYTFGSGTRLTVV.

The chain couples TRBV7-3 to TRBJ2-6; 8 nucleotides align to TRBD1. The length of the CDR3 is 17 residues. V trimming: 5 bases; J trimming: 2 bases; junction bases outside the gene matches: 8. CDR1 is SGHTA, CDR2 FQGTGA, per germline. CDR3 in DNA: TGTGCCAGCAGCGCACAGGGGGGTCTCACTGGGGCCAACGTCCTGACTTTC. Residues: CASSAQGGLTGANVLTF.

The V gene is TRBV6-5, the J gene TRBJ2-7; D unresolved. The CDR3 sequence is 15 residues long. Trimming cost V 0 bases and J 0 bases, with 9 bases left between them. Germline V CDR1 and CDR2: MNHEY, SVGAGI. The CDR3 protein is CASSYSLLSSYEQYF. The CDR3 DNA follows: TGTGCCAGCAGTTACTCTCTACTATCCTCCTACGAGCAGTACTTC.

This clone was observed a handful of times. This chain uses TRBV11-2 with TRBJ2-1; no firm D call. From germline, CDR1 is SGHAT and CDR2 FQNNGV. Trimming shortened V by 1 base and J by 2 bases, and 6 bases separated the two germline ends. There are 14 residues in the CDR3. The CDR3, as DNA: TGTGCCAGCAGCTTAGCCTCCGCCTACAATGAGCAGTTCTTC. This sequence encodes CASSLASAYNEQFF.

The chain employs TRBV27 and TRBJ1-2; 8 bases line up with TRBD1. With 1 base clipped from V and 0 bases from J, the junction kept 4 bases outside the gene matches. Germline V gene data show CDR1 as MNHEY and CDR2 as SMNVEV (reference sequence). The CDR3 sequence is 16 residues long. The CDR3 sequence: CASSLYGDRTNYGYTF. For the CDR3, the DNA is TGTGCCAGCAGTTTATACGGGGACAGGACTAACTATGGCTACACCTTC.

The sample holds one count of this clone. In nucleotides, the CDR3 is TGTGCCAGCAGCGGTATGACATTCAGCTCTGGGGCCAACGTCCTGACTTTC. Its protein product is CASSGMTFSSGANVLTF. This chain joins TRBV9 and TRBJ2-6; D is unclear. Trimming took 3 bases from V and 0 from J, leaving 13 bases between them. This CDR3 contains 17 residues. Germline V gene sequence: CDR1 SGDLS, CDR2 YYNGEE. Filled out from reference TRBV9 and TRBJ2-6, the complete variable domain reads DSGVTQTPKHLITATGQRVTLRCSPRSGDLSVYWYQQSLDQGLQFLIQYYNGEERAKGNILERFSAQQFPDLHSELNLSSLELGDSALYFCASSGMTFSSGANVLTFGAGSRLTVL.

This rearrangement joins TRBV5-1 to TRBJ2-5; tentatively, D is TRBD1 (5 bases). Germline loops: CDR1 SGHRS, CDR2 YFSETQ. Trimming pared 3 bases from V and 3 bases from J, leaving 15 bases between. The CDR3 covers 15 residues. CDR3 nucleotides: TGCGCCAGCAGCTCATCCCGCAGGGAAGAAGAGACCCAGTACTTC. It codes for CASSSSRREEETQYF.

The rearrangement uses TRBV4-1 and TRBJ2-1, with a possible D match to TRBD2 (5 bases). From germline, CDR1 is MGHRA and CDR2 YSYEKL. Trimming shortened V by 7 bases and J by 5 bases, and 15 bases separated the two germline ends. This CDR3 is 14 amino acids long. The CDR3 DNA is TGCGCCAGCAAGACCCAGCGGTCTCACAATGAGCAGTTCTTC. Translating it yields CASKTQRSHNEQFF.